One sample yielded the 21 T cell receptor beta chains listed below, sequenced in a study of tumor-infiltrating lymphocytes in primary liver carcinoma. TCR beta cDNA was reverse-transcribed from roughly 520 ng of total RNA. The reaction used a constant-region primer and ProtoScript II reverse transcriptase. Three nested multiplex PCR rounds, a slightly modified ARM-PCR method, built the TCR beta libraries. Use of TRBV1-TRBV30 forward primers with a C-beta reverse primer characterized the first two PCR rounds, which lasted around 10 cycles each. Each CDR3 protein is one row after TCRdb ran MiXCR on the multiplex PCR reads. Among 20,000 to 25,000 distinct CDR3 sequences listed, roughly three quarters were seen once. Unsorted bulk tissue, roughly 20-32 mg of it, served as the source for co-extraction of RNA and DNA. Sequencing was performed on liver tumor tissue from sampling region 5. Sample subset: tumor region T5, tumor centre. The origin of the receptors is a woman aged 25 to 45 with primary liver carcinoma and hepatitis B virus infection.

As regards this clonotype: In this CDR3 the conserved last residue, phenylalanine or tryptophan, is missing, so a read error is likely. CDR3 sequence (DNA): TGTGCCAGCAGCCAGGATAGCAGCTTCTCTGGGGCCAACGTCCTGACTTCC. The encoded protein is CASSQDSSFSGANVLTS. The rearrangement links TRBV5-6 to TRBJ2-6; unclear D gene. The CDR3 is made up of 17 amino acids. With 4 bases removed from V and 0 bases from J, the gap between germline ends came to 14 bases. Germline lookup yields CDR1 SGHDT and CDR2 YYEEEE.

Worth noting for this clonotype: One junction end does not reproduce the germline sequence, and a read error may be involved. The chain joins TRBV25-1 to TRBJ1-1; TRBD1 matches at 7 bases. CDR3 length: 14 amino acids. The germline V gene encodes CDR1 MGHDK and CDR2 SYGVNS. The CDR3 DNA sequence: TGTGTCAGCAGTGCTCAGCCGACAGGGCCGTTGACTTTTTTT. Translation gives CVSSAQPTGPLTFF.

In the case of this clonotype: At one end the junction does not follow the germline gene, possibly because of a read error. The chain carries TRBV7-9 and TRBJ2-7; a possible D gene is TRBD1 (5 bases). This CDR3 comprises 13 residues. CDR1 and CDR2 from the germline V gene are SEHNR and FQNEAQ (reference sequence). The CDR3 nucleotides are TGTGCCAACAGCTTAGGGGTCGACTACGAGCAGTACTTC. Encoded protein: CANSLGVDYEQYF.

Turning to this clonotype: One junction end disagrees with the germline gene, perhaps due to a read error. CDR3 sequence: CGVEVGAQEIQYF. CDR3 DNA: TGCGGCGTTGAGGTGGGGGCCCAGGAGATCCAGTACTTC. The rearrangement uses TRBV29-1 and TRBJ2-5, with a tentative D call TRBD1 (6 bases). The length of the CDR3 is 13 residues. CDR1 and CDR2 from the germline V gene are SQVTM and ANQGSEA.

The V and J genes are TRBV20-1 and TRBJ2-3; D is perhaps TRBD1 or TRBD2 (5 bases each). There are 12 residues in the CDR3. V was trimmed by 6 bases and J by 2 bases, leaving 9 bases between them. Germline V gene lookup returns CDR1 DFQATT and CDR2 SNEGSKA (reference sequence). As DNA, the CDR3 is TGCAGTGCAGAGGGGAACACAGATACGCAGTATTTT. It is translated as CSAEGNTDTQYF.

A single count supports this clonotype. The junction shows a germline mismatch at one end, possibly a read error. The chain is built from TRBV7-8 and TRBJ2-1, with a tentative D call TRBD2 (6 bases). Looked up from germline, CDR1 is SGHVS and CDR2 is FQNEAQ. This CDR3 has 16 amino acids. CDR3 sequence (DNA): TGTGCCAGCAGCCCCCTTCGGGGCGGAGGGTACAATAAGCAGTTCTTC. Translating it yields CASSPLRGGGYNKQFF. Full variable domain (outside the CDR3, taken from reference TRBV7-8 and TRBJ2-1): GAGVSQSPRYKVAKRGQDVALRCDPISGHVSLFWYQQALGQGPEFLTYFQNEAQLDKSGLPSDRFFAERPEGSVSTLKIQRTQQEDSAVYLCASSPLRGGGYNKQFFGPGTRLTVL.

This clonotype is medium-sized (0.01 to 0.1%) within its sample. The V gene is TRBV6-2 or TRBV6-3, the J gene TRBJ1-1; D uncertain. Trimming shortened V by 6 bases and J by 5 bases, and 19 bases separated the two germline ends. CDR3 length equals 15 residues. Germline CDR1 MNHEY, CDR2 SVGEGT. CDR3 DNA: TGTGCCAGCAGACCCCTGACGAGTCTTAGGACTGAAGCTTTCTTT. Amino acid sequence: CASRPLTSLRTEAFF.

In its sample, this clonotype is medium-sized. V and J are TRBV13 and TRBJ2-1; 13 bases agree with TRBD2. In germline, CDR1 is PRHDT, CDR2 FYEKMQ (reference sequence). Trimming removed 5 bases from V and 4 bases from J; junction bases left unmatched: 5. The CDR3 length is 16 residues. As DNA, the CDR3 is TGTGCCAGCAGCACCGGGACTAGCGGGGCATACAATGAGCAGTTCTTC. This translates into CASSTGTSGAYNEQFF.

This clonotype was seen only a few times. The junction shows a germline mismatch at one end, possibly a read error. The chain has TRBV28 and TRBJ1-5; the match to TRBD1 covers 8 bases. The CDR3 is 12 amino acids. The germline CDR1 and CDR2 sequences are MDHEN and SYDVKM. The CDR3, as DNA: TGTACCAGTAGTGTCTCCGGGACAGGCCGGCATTTT. It encodes CTSSVSGTGRHF. Full variable domain (rest looked up from reference TRBV28 and TRBJ1-5): DVKVTQSSRYLVKRTGEKVFLECVQDMDHENMFWYRQDPGLGLRLIYFSYDVKMKEKGDIPEGYSVSREKKERFSLILESASTNQTSMYLCTSSVSGTGRHFGDGTRLSIL.

Of note for this clonotype: With a much larger clone just one base away, this may be a read error. CDR3 in amino acids: CFSSLNDAYEQFF. Here the CDR3 DNA reads TGTTTCAGCAGCTTAAATGATGCCTATGAGCAGTTCTTC. V gene TRBV11-2 combines with J gene TRBJ2-1; D unresolved. From germline, CDR1 is SGHAT and CDR2 FQNNGV. The CDR3 is 13 residues long.

This sequence joins TRBV11-2 and TRBJ2-7, with D maybe TRBD2 (5 bases). The CDR3 totals 15 residues. From germline, CDR1 is SGHAT and CDR2 FQNNGV. The germline V and J ends were trimmed by 5 bases and 2 bases, with 16 bases remaining between them. In DNA, the CDR3 is TGTGCCAGCAGCCCCGAGGGAGTGCCAACCTACGAGCAGTACTTC. Its protein is CASSPEGVPTYEQYF.

The count of this clonotype is one. This chain connects TRBV20-1 to TRBJ2-7; D remains unclear. The germline gives CDR1 DFQATT, CDR2 SNEGSKA (reference sequence). The CDR3 covers 15 residues. CDR3 amino acids: CTASEVGLSSYEQYF. CDR3 bases: TGCACTGCCAGCGAAGTGGGGTTAAGTTCCTACGAGCAGTACTTC.

On this clonotype: Just one base apart from a much larger clone, this may be a read error. The rearrangement uses TRBV20-1 and TRBJ2-7; 7 bases fit TRBD1. In germline, CDR1 is DFQATT, CDR2 SNEGSKA (reference sequence). The CDR3 spans 14 residues. The DNA for the CDR3 is TGCAATGCTAGGGTGGACAGGTCCCCCTACGAGCAGTACTTC. As protein: CNARVDRSPYEQYF.

The chain has TRBV4-3 and TRBJ2-7; 8 nucleotides align to TRBD1. Germline lookup yields CDR1 LGHNA and CDR2 YSLEER. CDR3 length equals 14 residues. After removal of 8 bases from V and 7 bases from J, the junction contained 13 bases not matched to a gene. The CDR3: CASGLTDRAVEQYF. In DNA form, the CDR3 reads TGCGCCAGCGGCCTTACGGACAGGGCAGTGGAGCAGTACTTC.

Concerning this clonotype itself: One end of the junction does not line up with germline, which may come from a read error. The rearrangement joins TRBV12-3 or TRBV12-4 to TRBJ2-5, with D maybe TRBD2 (5 bases). The CDR3 extends over 15 amino acids. The CDR3 here is CASSTYPVSGEAQYF. The CDR3 DNA reads TGTGCCAGCAGCACCTACCCCGTGAGCGGAGAGGCCCAGTACTTC.

This chain links TRBV27 with TRBJ2-1, with TRBD2 matching over 12 bases. CDR3 length: 21 residues. The V segment lost 7 bases and the J segment 0 bases; nucleotides outside the gene matches: 19. Germline V gene lookup returns CDR1 MNHEY and CDR2 SMNVEV (reference sequence). The CDR3 protein is CASTPPPGLAGMGSSYNEQFF. DNA of the CDR3: TGTGCCAGCACCCCTCCGCCGGGACTAGCGGGCATGGGAAGCTCCTACAATGAGCAGTTCTTC.

The rearrangement links TRBV12-3 or TRBV12-4 to TRBJ2-1; 11 bases fit TRBD2. CDR3 length equals 15 residues. The CDR3 sequence: CIGSLSGTSGLEQFF. CDR3 DNA sequence: TGTATCGGCAGCCTGTCCGGGACTAGCGGACTTGAGCAGTTCTTC.

Worth noting for this clonotype: One junction end disagrees with the germline gene, perhaps due to a read error. The chain joins TRBV7-8 to TRBJ2-3; 7 bases fit TRBD2. CDR3 length: 16 residues. Germline assignment: CDR1 SGHVS and CDR2 FQNEAQ. The CDR3 is CASSLGVGGPGDTQYF. The CDR3 bases are TGTGCCAGCAGCTTGGGAGTGGGAGGGCCTGGTGATACCCAGTATTTT. Full variable domain (outside the CDR3, taken from reference TRBV7-8 and TRBJ2-3): GAGVSQSPRYKVAKRGQDVALRCDPISGHVSLFWYQQALGQGPEFLTYFQNEAQLDKSGLPSDRFFAERPEGSVSTLKIQRTQQEDSAVYLCASSLGVGGPGDTQYFGPGTRLTVL.

Regarding this clonotype: One junction end disagrees with the germline gene, perhaps due to a read error. The chain carries TRBV11-2 and TRBJ2-1, with TRBD1 identical over 11 bases. The germline gives CDR1 SGHAT, CDR2 FQNNGV. CDR3 length: 21 residues. The CDR3 DNA reads TGTGCCAGCATCTTAGGACAGGGGGCGAGGTGGGAGTGGGGGCACTACAATGAGCAGTTCTTC. The encoded protein is CASILGQGARWEWGHYNEQFF.

The table lists this clonotype with a count of one. This likely comes from a read error, as the CDR3 has no conserved phenylalanine or tryptophan at its end. J is TRBJ2-5 and V is TRBV6-6, with 9 bases that match TRBD2. The CDR3 loop spans 16 amino acids. Per germline, CDR1 MNHNY and CDR2 SVGAGI (reference sequence). The V gene end was trimmed by 4 bases and the J gene end by 4 bases; junction bases not matched to a gene: 10. This chain's CDR3 is CASSSYPSRGGETQYS. Written as DNA, the CDR3 is TGTGCCAGCAGTTCCTACCCCTCGCGGGGGGGAGAGACCCAGTACTCC.

About this clonotype: At one of its ends the junction is not consistent with the germline gene, which may arise from a read error. The rearrangement links TRBV12-3 or TRBV12-4 to TRBJ2-2, with TRBD1 identical over 7 bases. This CDR3 region has 13 residues. CDR3 DNA: TGTGCCAGCAGATTGACAGGGAATGGGGAGCCGTTTTTT. Translation gives CASRLTGNGEPFF.